The count of the clone carrying this T cell receptor (beta chain) is one. This CDR3 has 14 residues. The authors' processing: Amplification from reference gene primers served as the basis for estimated nucleated cell counts. Measured with immunoSEQ multiplex PCR; TCRdb has only the in-frame clones, and not every one. For V, J and clone size, that table is used; D and trimming come from the DNA. Among 200,000 to 250,000 clones listed, nearly 90% were seen once. These data come from a study of blood T cell repertoires in COVID-19. The overall study: Samples representing acute and convalescent COVID-19 were sourced from the United States, Italy and Spain. T cells, B-cell-depleted T cells, or PBMCs supplied cDNA or gDNA.

This clonotype was obtained from a man aged 18 to 30 with active or convalescent COVID-19. This chain joins TRBV21-1 and TRBJ1-5; the table names TRBD1, a call not compared with the DNA. TRBV21-1 is an annotated pseudogene. Sequencing was done on a sample of peripheral blood. CDR3 nucleotide sequence: TGTGCCAGCAGCTACGGACAGCAGAATCAGCCCCAGCATTTT. As protein: CASSYGQQNQPQHF.